This T cell receptor beta chain is drawn from a study of T cells in Graves' hyperthyroidism and ophthalmopathy. For ophthalmopathy patients, the Clinical Activity Score was at least 3 and the NOSPECS grade at least 4; duration was under 3 months. This sample holds PBMCs from 8.5 to 10 ml fresh peripheral blood. The investigators amplified TCR beta CDR3 regions from RNA transcripts. First-round RT-PCR with HTBI primers amplified the TCR CDR3 region. TCRdb ran MiXCR on the multiplex PCR reads and lists one entry per CDR3 protein. The sample consists of 500,000 to 550,000 distinct CDR3 sequences, about 20% of them appearing once. This CDR3 has 18 amino acids. V was clipped by 6 bases and J by 1 base, with 22 bases between them. Whole-study results and caveats: Most thyroid-expanded clonotypes above 0.001 were also found in blood. Stable hyperthyroidism was separated from ophthalmopathy by a model based on 13 V-J features.

A remark on this clonotype: Its target is not known.

V usage is TRBV12-3 or TRBV12-4 and J usage is TRBJ1-5; the D gene is possibly TRBD1 (5 bases). The sequenced sample consisted of blood. The TCR was taken from a man aged 40-49 years with Graves' ophthalmopathy. CDR3 protein: CASSLRLRGSESNQPQHF. CDR3 nucleotide sequence: TGTGCCAGCAGCCTTCGCCTCCGGGGGAGTGAGAGCAATCAGCCCCAGCATTTT.